The TCR beta chain described here comes from a study of T cell responses to AZD1222 COVID-19 vaccine. Whole-study findings and limits: Clonal diversity was possibly underestimated, and the donors were mostly white British, with more females. It was only a handful of AZD1222 recipients who were seropositive at baseline. Repertoire sampling occurred only after the peak T cell response.

TCRdb's copy holds only in-frame clones and misses some; the assay was immunoSEQ multiplex PCR. The repertoire includes fewer than 120,000 clones, roughly 90% of them detected once, and less than 2.5% sits in the top ten. On this clone itself: Its specificity is unknown.

This specimen was peripheral blood, taken 28 days after the second AZD1222 dose. The clonotype comes from an adult who received the AZD1222 COVID-19 vaccine.

In DNA form, the CDR3 reads TGTGCCAGCAGCTCCTCAGGGACTTCGGTAGCGTACGAGCAGTACTTC. Its protein product is CASSSSGTSVAYEQYF. The V and J genes are TRBV7-2 and TRBJ2-7; possibly TRBD2 for D (6 bases). CDR3 size: 16 residues. Trimming shortened V by 4 bases and J by 4 bases, and 20 bases separated the two germline ends. CDR1 and CDR2 (germline): SGHTA, FQGNSA.